What follows are 14 T cell receptor beta chains derived from one specimen sequenced in a study of T cells expressing NK-cell markers. With the 5' RACE reads reprocessed, TCRdb shows one record per CDR3 protein and no DNA. Its clone listing holds about 190,000 distinct CDR3 sequences. The sample taken for sequencing was blood T cells: a sorted CD56 or NKG2C T cell subset, CD4+ or CD8+ T cells, or bulk PBMC T cells (not recorded which). The receptors were sampled from a man aged 18-70 years in good health.

The CDR3 loop reads CAISELGAGETQYF. The V gene is TRBV10-3, the J gene TRBJ2-5; TCRdb returns TRBD1, unconfirmable since there is no DNA. The CDR3 extends over 14 amino acids. Germline V gene lookup returns CDR1 ENHRY and CDR2 SYGVKD.

V gene TRBV21-1 combines with J gene TRBJ2-5; with no DNA, the TCRdb D assignment of TRBD1 cannot be verified. TRBV21-1 is deemed a pseudogene. The CDR3 runs 16 residues. CDR3 residues: CASMRPPCGGFETQYF.

The chain combines TRBV24-1 with TRBJ2-3. The CDR3 loop spans 17 amino acids. Germline V gene lookup returns CDR1 KGHDR and CDR2 SFDVKD. The CDR3 sequence: CATSDPRVSVSTDTQYF.

V usage is TRBV7-8 and J usage is TRBJ2-1. CDR1 is SGHVS and CDR2 is FQNEAQ in the germline V gene. There are 12 residues in the CDR3. CDR3 loop: CASSLNRHEQFF.

CDR3 sequence: CASSDPYNEQFF. J is TRBJ2-1 and V is TRBV2. Looked up from germline, CDR1 is SNHLY and CDR2 is FYNNEI. This CDR3 region has 12 residues.

The CDR3 loop is CASQLGGTTETQYF. The chain is built from TRBV27 and TRBJ2-5; TCRdb's D call, TRBD2, is unchecked because there is no DNA. The CDR3 consists of 14 residues. Germline-derived CDR1 and CDR2 are MNHEY and SMNVEV (reference sequence).

The rearrangement uses TRBV7-2 and TRBJ2-7. The germline V gene has CDR1 SGHTA and CDR2 FQGNSA. CDR3 length: 15 residues. CDR3 loop: CASTPNGQGSYEQYF.

The V gene is TRBV3-1, the J gene TRBJ1-4. The CDR3 loop spans 16 amino acids. Germline V gene data show CDR1 as LGHDT and CDR2 as YNNKEL (reference sequence). CDR3: CASSLKGIEFNEKLFF.

The chain joins TRBV2 to TRBJ2-5; TCRdb names TRBD1, which stays unverified in the absence of DNA. In germline, CDR1 is SNHLY, CDR2 FYNNEI. The CDR3 length is 14 residues. This chain's CDR3 is CASTQGPFWETQYF.

The chain carries TRBV15 and TRBJ1-1; TCRdb outputs TRBD1, but without DNA this stays unchecked. The CDR3 length is 14 residues. Germline CDR1 LNHNV, CDR2 YYDKDF (reference sequence). The chain's CDR3 is CATSRDTTVEEAFF.

This CDR3 is CASSLVDVRTSYEQYF. V and J are TRBV7-8 and TRBJ2-7. The V gene's germline CDR1 is SGHVS and CDR2 FQNEAQ. The length of the CDR3 is 16 residues.

The chain has TRBV29-1 and TRBJ2-3; TCRdb's D call of TRBD2 is untestable without DNA. CDR3 length: 15 residues. Germline CDR1 and CDR2: SQVTM and ANQGSEA. CDR3 amino acids: CSARGLAGVTDTQYF.

The chain recombines TRBV5-8 with TRBJ2-2; TCRdb indicates TRBD1, and absent DNA this call remains unverified. Per germline, CDR1 SGHTS and CDR2 YDEGEE. The CDR3 is 17 amino acids. The chain's CDR3 is CASSLDLGRPNTGELFF.

J is TRBJ2-2 and V is TRBV29-1; TCRdb gives TRBD1 as the D gene, but with no DNA this cannot be confirmed. Germline CDR1 reads SQVTM; CDR2 reads ANQGSEA. The CDR3 totals 14 residues. CDR3 in amino acids: CSVEGTANTGELFF.